At least ten counts were recorded for the clone carrying this TCR beta chain. What it recognizes is unknown. The CDR3 is cut off 3 residues early in the read; its end comes from the germline J gene. The record originates from a study of T cell clonality in common variable immunodeficiency. Data came from immunoSEQ multiplex PCR; TCRdb stores just in-frame clones and leaves some out. Observed in the sample are tens of thousands of clones, none of them singletons. Trimming removed 5 bases at V and 5 bases at J, with 15 bases between. Germline loops: CDR1 SGHTA, CDR2 FQGTGA. The CDR3 length is 15 residues. Of CVID subjects, under 16 were female and fewer than 30 male, mean age approximately 40. Replacement immunoglobulin had been given to every CVID subject for at least one year. Study-wide points: CVID subjects showed higher TCRbeta clonality than healthy controls. Reportedly, TCR beta sequences from common variable immunodeficiency showed fewer deletions and N-nucleotide insertions.

The genes are TRBV7-3 and TRBJ1-4; D might be TRBD1 (6 bases). The TCR comes from a human donor with common variable immunodeficiency. The sample taken for sequencing was peripheral blood mononuclear cells. The CDR3 DNA, read in part, is TGTGCCAGCAGCCTATACGGGACACCGAATGAAAAA. It is translated as CASSLYGTPNEK. The entire CDR3 protein reads CASSLYGTPNEKLFF.